Following are 25 T cell receptor beta chains from one sample sequenced in a study of blood T cell repertoires in COVID-19 (dated by TCRdb to about 2020). The library was produced with the immunoSEQ multiplex PCR assay. Sourced from immuneACCESS, this table was stored by TCRdb with only in-frame sequences that have V and J called. A share of the clones is absent; for the studies checked, an unresolved V gene accounts for under half, and the remainder has no known explanation. This sample comprises some 260,000 clones, about 89% of them detected only once. Approximately 9% of the sample comes from the top ten. Input material: PBMCs or T cells enriched from blood (not recorded which). Source of these receptors: a man aged 35-49 years who had recovered from COVID-19.

This chain uses TRBV5-6 with TRBJ1-2, with a tentative D call TRBD1 (5 bases). The germline V and J ends were trimmed by 2 bases and 8 bases, with 13 bases remaining between them. CDR3 length: 13 residues. The V gene's germline CDR1 is SGHDT and CDR2 YYEEEE. The CDR3 DNA is TGTGCCAGCAGCTTTCGCAGGGCAAGAGGCTACACCTTC. Translation gives CASSFRRARGYTF.

The V call is TRBV5-1, the J call TRBJ1-1; 9 bases align to TRBD1. This CDR3 comprises 16 residues. CDR1 and CDR2 (germline): SGHRS, YFSETQ. After removal of 3 bases from V and 6 bases from J, the junction contained 12 bases not matched to a gene. CDR3: CASSWGTGRIPSEAFF. Written as DNA, the CDR3 is TGCGCCAGCAGCTGGGGGACAGGGCGGATTCCTTCTGAAGCTTTCTTT.

This chain uses TRBV18 with TRBJ1-6, with TRBD1 identical over 7 bases. The CDR3 runs 16 residues. From germline, CDR1 is KGHSH and CDR2 LQKENI. Losses at the gene ends were 2 bases for V and 9 bases for J; bases not matched to a gene: 10. The CDR3 loop reads CASSPGPTGVVSPLHF. CDR3 in DNA: TGTGCCAGCTCACCAGGGCCTACAGGGGTCGTTTCACCCCTCCACTTT.

The V and J genes are TRBV7-8 and TRBJ1-5; TRBD1 matches at 7 bases. Trimming took 4 bases from V and 3 from J; bases not matched to a gene: 6. The CDR3 is 15 amino acids. Per the germline V gene, CDR1 is SGHVS and CDR2 is FQNEAQ. CDR3 residues: CASSYRTGYNQPQHF. The CDR3 DNA reads as TGTGCCAGCAGCTACCGGACAGGCTACAATCAGCCCCAGCATTTT.

The chain joins TRBV10-3 to TRBJ2-7, with TRBD1 identical over 12 bases. J gave up 5 bases and V 7 bases, and 24 bases lay outside the gene matches. CDR3 length equals 20 residues. CDR1 is ENHRY, CDR2 SYGVKD, per germline. As DNA, the CDR3 is TGTGCCATCACAATGTCAACACCGGGACAGGGGGCCCCTAATCCAAACGAGCAGTACTTC. This codes for CAITMSTPGQGAPNPNEQYF.

This clone came up once. The chain has TRBV28 and TRBJ1-5; possibly TRBD1 for D (5 bases). Germline assignment: CDR1 MDHEN and CDR2 SYDVKM. This CDR3 spans 16 amino acids. V lost 2 bases, J lost 3 bases, and 14 bases lay in between. CDR3 region: CASSLVTAMFNQPQHF. For the CDR3, the DNA is TGTGCCAGCAGTTTAGTGACAGCCATGTTCAATCAGCCCCAGCATTTT.

This chain connects TRBV6-2 or TRBV6-3 to TRBJ2-1; 8 bases align to TRBD1. The CDR3 length is 16 residues. CDR1 is MNHEY, CDR2 SVGEGT, per germline. V was clipped by 0 bases and J by 1 base; unmatched bases: 2. The CDR3 coding sequence is TGTGCCAGCAGTTACTCGAGGACAGGGTCCTACAATGAGCAGTTCTTC. Encoded protein: CASSYSRTGSYNEQFF.

The chain links TRBV10-1 to TRBJ1-6; D possibly corresponds to TRBD1 (6 bases). The CDR3 has 15 residues. The V end was cut by 0 bases, the J end by 7 bases, with 10 bases between. The germline V gene encodes CDR1 WNHNN and CDR2 SYGVQD (reference sequence). In nucleotides, the CDR3 is TGCGCCAGCAGTGAGTCACGGACAGAAAATTCACCCCTCCACTTT. It codes for CASSESRTENSPLHF.

The rearrangement links TRBV28 to TRBJ1-1; D possibly corresponds to TRBD1 (6 bases). Germline V gene sequence: CDR1 MDHEN, CDR2 SYDVKM. Trimming pared 2 bases from V and 7 bases from J, leaving 8 bases between. The CDR3 sequence is 12 residues long. CDR3 sequence reads: CASSLQGFEAFF. CDR3 nucleotide sequence: TGTGCCAGCAGTTTACAGGGGTTTGAAGCTTTCTTT.

This clone was counted once. The chain joins TRBV5-1 to TRBJ2-5, with TRBD2 matching over 8 bases. The CDR3 is 16 residues long. With V trimmed by 0 bases and J by 2 bases, 6 bases remained unmatched. Germline V gives CDR1 SGHRS, CDR2 YFSETQ. The CDR3 DNA reads TGCGCCAGCAGCTTGGTGGTAGCGGGGTATCAAGAGACCCAGTACTTC. This translates into CASSLVVAGYQETQYF.

J is TRBJ1-2 and V is TRBV12-3 or TRBV12-4; the D is unclear. The length of the CDR3 is 13 residues. The V and J ends lost 3 bases and 8 bases respectively, with 13 bases between them. CDR3 DNA: TGTGCCAGCAGTTTCTCGGGATTTCGGGGCTACACCTTC. Its protein is CASSFSGFRGYTF.

This clone was counted a few times. The chain is built from TRBV28 and TRBJ2-1; 9 bases are shared with TRBD1. Germline values: CDR1 MDHEN, CDR2 SYDVKM. The trim removed 5 bases at V and 7 bases at J, leaving 9 bases unmatched. This CDR3 has 15 residues. CDR3 coding DNA: TGTGCCAGCAGTACAAATGGACAGGGGAGGAATGAGCAGTTCTTC. Protein sequence: CASSTNGQGRNEQFF.

The J gene is TRBJ2-2, the V gene TRBV11-2; the match to TRBD2 covers 16 bases. Germline lookup yields CDR1 SGHAT and CDR2 FQNNGV. V trimming: 5 bases; J trimming: 6 bases; junction bases outside the gene matches: 6. The CDR3 loop spans 17 amino acids. DNA of the CDR3: TGTGCCAGCAGCATGAAAGGGACTAGCGGGGGGGCCGGGGAGCTGTTTTTT. Its protein product is CASSMKGTSGGAGELFF.

The V call is TRBV27, the J call TRBJ2-7; 9 nucleotides agree with TRBD2. Unmatched junction bases numbered 5, after V lost 6 bases and J lost 2 bases. CDR3 length: 14 amino acids. Germline loops: CDR1 MNHEY, CDR2 SMNVEV (reference sequence). The CDR3 coding sequence is TGTGCCAGCAGCAGACTAGCGGAACCCTACGAGCAGTACTTC. This translates into CASSRLAEPYEQYF.

The chain couples TRBV28 to TRBJ2-7; 12 positions agree with TRBD1. The CDR3 totals 16 residues. The germline V gene has CDR1 MDHEN and CDR2 SYDVKM. Trimming at V came to 5 bases and at J to 4 bases, leaving 9 bases not matched to a gene. The CDR3 DNA is TGTGCCAGCAGTGGAAATCCGGGACAGGGGGCGTACGAGCAGTACTTC. It specifies CASSGNPGQGAYEQYF.

This clone was seen a single time. This rearrangement joins TRBV7-9 to TRBJ2-3; 7 nucleotides align to TRBD2. CDR3 length equals 15 residues. Germline CDR1 reads SEHNR; CDR2 reads FQNEAQ (reference sequence). V was clipped by 1 base and J by 0 bases; unmatched bases: 1. The chain's CDR3 is CASSLVGLSTDTQYF. CDR3 in DNA: TGTGCCAGCAGCTTAGTGGGACTAAGCACAGATACGCAGTATTTT.

The V and J genes are TRBV28 and TRBJ2-7; 12 positions agree with TRBD2. The CDR3 is 15 residues long. Germline trimming cut 3 bases from V and 5 bases from J; bases unmatched to any gene: 5. Looked up from germline, CDR1 is MDHEN and CDR2 is SYDVKM. The CDR3 here is CASSLLAGGPDEQYF. CDR3 coding DNA: TGTGCCAGCAGTTTGCTAGCGGGAGGGCCCGACGAGCAGTACTTC.

The chain combines TRBV15 with TRBJ1-2, with D possibly matching TRBD1 (5 bases). From germline, CDR1 is LNHNV and CDR2 YYDKDF (reference sequence). This CDR3 has 14 amino acids. The germline V and J ends were trimmed by 5 bases and 4 bases, with 14 bases remaining between them. The CDR3 coding sequence is TGTGCCACCAGCTATGGGGGGGGGATCTATGGCTACACCTTC. Translating gives CATSYGGGIYGYTF.

This sequence joins TRBV5-1 and TRBJ2-2, with 11 positions matching TRBD1. The V and J ends lost 4 bases and 0 bases, in that order; junction bases with no gene match: 8. Germline V CDR1 and CDR2: SGHRS, YFSETQ. The CDR3 loop spans 18 amino acids. Here the CDR3 reads CASSGAGQGGANTGELFF. DNA for the CDR3: TGCGCCAGCAGCGGGGCGGGACAGGGGGGCGCGAACACCGGGGAGCTGTTTTTT.

The chain combines TRBV10-2 with TRBJ2-7; the match to TRBD1 covers 8 bases. Trimming took 3 bases from V and 0 from J; bases not matched to a gene: 7. The CDR3 is 16 residues long. Germline values: CDR1 WSHSY, CDR2 SAAADI. CDR3 protein: CASSDPGGSNSYEQYF. CDR3 coding DNA: TGCGCCAGCAGTGACCCAGGGGGCTCTAACTCCTACGAGCAGTACTTC.

In this sample, this clone turned up once. The chain combines TRBV5-4 with TRBJ2-6; D unresolved. CDR1 and CDR2 from the germline V gene are SGHNT and YYREEE (reference sequence). This CDR3 has 14 amino acids. Trimming took 1 base from V and 0 from J, leaving 2 bases between them. The CDR3 DNA sequence: TGTGCCAGCAGCTTGCTCTCTGGGGCCAACGTCCTGACTTTC. This encodes CASSLLSGANVLTF.

This rearrangement joins TRBV10-3 to TRBJ2-2; tentatively, D is TRBD1 (6 bases). CDR1 and CDR2 (germline): ENHRY, SYGVKD. With 6 bases removed from V and 5 bases from J, the gap between germline ends came to 10 bases. This CDR3 region has 13 residues. CDR3 residues: CAISTGLTGELFF. The CDR3 DNA sequence: TGTGCCATCAGCACAGGGCTTACCGGGGAGCTGTTTTTT.

The chain employs TRBV10-1 and TRBJ2-1; D may be TRBD1 (5 bases). The CDR3 spans 12 residues. With 4 bases removed from V and 4 bases from J, the gap between germline ends came to 5 bases. Germline CDR1 reads WNHNN; CDR2 reads SYGVQD (reference sequence). CDR3 in DNA: TGCGCCAGCAGTGGACAGTACAATGAGCAGTTCTTC. Translated, it gives CASSGQYNEQFF.

V gene TRBV15 combines with J gene TRBJ1-1; 8 bases are a match to TRBD1. Looked up from germline, CDR1 is LNHNV and CDR2 is YYDKDF (reference sequence). The CDR3 is 16 residues long. J lost 7 bases, V lost 0 bases, and 10 bases had no gene match. CDR3 loop: CATSRDKMQGAGEAFF. The CDR3 DNA sequence: TGTGCCACCAGCAGAGATAAAATGCAGGGGGCAGGTGAAGCTTTCTTT.

CDR3 residues: CASSSRLAGQETQYF. DNA for the CDR3: TGTGCCAGCAGCTCCCGACTAGCGGGTCAGGAGACCCAGTACTTC. The chain has TRBV7-2 and TRBJ2-5, with 10 bases that match TRBD2. V lost 4 bases, J lost 5 bases, and 7 bases stayed unmatched. CDR3 length equals 15 residues. Germline V gene lookup returns CDR1 SGHTA and CDR2 FQGNSA.